The present T cell receptor (beta chain) was sequenced within a study of patients and donors after allogeneic stem cell transplantation. CDR1 is SEHNR and CDR2 is FQNEAQ in the germline V gene (reference sequence). The J segment lost 0 bases and the V segment lost 1 base, leaving 9 bases of the junction unmatched. This CDR3 comprises 19 residues. MiXCR was run by TCRdb on the RT-PCR reads, yielding one entry per CDR3 protein. The table records 100,000 to 130,000 distinct CDR3 sequences, less than 45% of them present only once. The sequence came from a human donor who was either an allogeneic HSCT recipient or a stem cell or donor lymphocyte infusion donor (not recorded which). It is not recorded whose cells these are; they may come from a transplant donor. The rearrangement links TRBV7-9 to TRBJ2-4; 10 nucleotides match TRBD2. Sequencing input: blood, either unsorted or a sorted T cell fraction (not recorded which). CDR3 in amino acids: CASSLEPSGGRAAKNIQYF. The CDR3 DNA is TGTGCCAGCAGCTTAGAACCTAGCGGGGGCAGGGCAGCCAAAAACATTCAGTACTTC.